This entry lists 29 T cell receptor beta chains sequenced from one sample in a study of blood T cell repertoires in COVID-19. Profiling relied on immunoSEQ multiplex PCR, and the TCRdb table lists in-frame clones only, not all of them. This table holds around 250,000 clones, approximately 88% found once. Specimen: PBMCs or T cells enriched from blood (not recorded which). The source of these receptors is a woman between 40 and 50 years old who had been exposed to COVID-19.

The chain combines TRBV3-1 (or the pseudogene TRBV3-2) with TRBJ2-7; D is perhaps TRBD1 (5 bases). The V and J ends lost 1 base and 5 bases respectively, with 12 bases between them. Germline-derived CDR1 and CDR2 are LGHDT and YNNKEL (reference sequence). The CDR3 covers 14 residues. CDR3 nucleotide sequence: TGTGCCAGCAGCCAAGGCCCCTACAGGAACGAGCAGTACGTC. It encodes CASSQGPYRNEQYV.

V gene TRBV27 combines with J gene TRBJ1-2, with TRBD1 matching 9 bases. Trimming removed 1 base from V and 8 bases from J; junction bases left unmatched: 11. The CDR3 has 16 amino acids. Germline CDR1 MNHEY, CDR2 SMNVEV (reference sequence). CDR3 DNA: TGTGCCAGCAGTTTATTGAACAGGGGGCGTCCGGGGGGCTACACCTTC. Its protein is CASSLLNRGRPGGYTF.

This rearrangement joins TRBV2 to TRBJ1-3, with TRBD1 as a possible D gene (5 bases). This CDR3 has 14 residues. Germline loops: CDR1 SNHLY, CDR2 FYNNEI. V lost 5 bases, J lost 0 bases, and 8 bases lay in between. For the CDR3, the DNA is TGTGCCAGCAGTCAGGGTCACTCTGGAAACACCATATATTTT. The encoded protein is CASSQGHSGNTIYF.

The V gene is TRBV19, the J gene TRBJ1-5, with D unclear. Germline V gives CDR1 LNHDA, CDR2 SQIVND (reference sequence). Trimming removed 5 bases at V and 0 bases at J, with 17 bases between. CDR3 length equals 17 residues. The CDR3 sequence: CASSPHGSTDSNQPQHF. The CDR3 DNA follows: TGTGCCAGTAGTCCCCATGGTTCTACAGATAGCAATCAGCCCCAGCATTTT.

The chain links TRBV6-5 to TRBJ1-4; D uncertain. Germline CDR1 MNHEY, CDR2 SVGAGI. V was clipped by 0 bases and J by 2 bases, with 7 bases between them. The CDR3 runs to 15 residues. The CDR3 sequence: CASSYSRGTNEKLFF. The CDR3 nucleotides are TGTGCCAGCAGTTACTCGAGAGGGACTAATGAAAAACTGTTTTTT.

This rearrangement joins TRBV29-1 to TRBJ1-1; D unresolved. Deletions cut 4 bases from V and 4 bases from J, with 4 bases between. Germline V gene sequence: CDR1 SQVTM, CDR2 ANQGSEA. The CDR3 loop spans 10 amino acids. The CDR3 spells CSVVSTEAFF. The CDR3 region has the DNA TGCAGCGTTGTTAGCACTGAAGCTTTCTTT. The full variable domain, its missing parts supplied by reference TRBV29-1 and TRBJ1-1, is SAVISQKPSRDICQRGTSLTIQCQVDSQVTMMFWYRQQPGQSLTLIATANQGSEATYESGFVIDKFPISRPNLTFSTLTVSNMSPEDSSIYLCSVVSTEAFFGQGTRLTVV.

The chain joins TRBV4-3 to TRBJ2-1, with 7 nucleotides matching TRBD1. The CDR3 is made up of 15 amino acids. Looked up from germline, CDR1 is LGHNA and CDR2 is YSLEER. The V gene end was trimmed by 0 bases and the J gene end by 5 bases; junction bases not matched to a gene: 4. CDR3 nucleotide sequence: TGCGCCAGCAGCCAAGAGGACAGGCCCCACAATGAGCAGTTCTTC. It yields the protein CASSQEDRPHNEQFF.

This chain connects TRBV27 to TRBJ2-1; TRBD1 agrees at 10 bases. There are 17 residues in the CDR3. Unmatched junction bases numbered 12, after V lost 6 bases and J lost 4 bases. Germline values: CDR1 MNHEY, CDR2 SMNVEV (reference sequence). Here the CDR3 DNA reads TGTGCCAGCAGCCGATACCTTGACAGGGGGCGGTACAATGAGCAGTTCTTC. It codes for CASSRYLDRGRYNEQFF.

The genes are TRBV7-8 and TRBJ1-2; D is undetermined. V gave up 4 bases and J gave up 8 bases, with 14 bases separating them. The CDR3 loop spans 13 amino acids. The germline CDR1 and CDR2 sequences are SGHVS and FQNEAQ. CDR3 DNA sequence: TGTGCCAGCAGCTGGGCCCCGTCAGAGGGCTACACCTTC. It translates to CASSWAPSEGYTF.

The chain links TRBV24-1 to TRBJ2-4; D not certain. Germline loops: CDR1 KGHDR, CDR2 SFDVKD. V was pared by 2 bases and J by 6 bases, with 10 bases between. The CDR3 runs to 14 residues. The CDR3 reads CATSDSQFLNIQYF. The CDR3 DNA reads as TGTGCCACCAGTGATTCTCAGTTTCTAAACATTCAGTACTTC.

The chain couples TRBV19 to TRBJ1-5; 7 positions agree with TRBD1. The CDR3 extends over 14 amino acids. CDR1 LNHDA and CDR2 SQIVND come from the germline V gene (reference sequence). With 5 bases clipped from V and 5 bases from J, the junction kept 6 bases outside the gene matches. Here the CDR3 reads CASSPRQGHQPQHF. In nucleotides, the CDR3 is TGTGCCAGTAGTCCGAGACAGGGACATCAGCCCCAGCATTTT.

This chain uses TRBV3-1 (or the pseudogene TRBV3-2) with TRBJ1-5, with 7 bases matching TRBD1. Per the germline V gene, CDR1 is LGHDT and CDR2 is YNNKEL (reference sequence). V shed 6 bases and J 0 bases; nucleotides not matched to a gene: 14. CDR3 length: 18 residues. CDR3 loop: CASRDENSGQYSNQPQHF. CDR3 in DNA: TGTGCCAGCAGAGACGAAAACTCGGGACAGTATAGCAATCAGCCCCAGCATTTT.

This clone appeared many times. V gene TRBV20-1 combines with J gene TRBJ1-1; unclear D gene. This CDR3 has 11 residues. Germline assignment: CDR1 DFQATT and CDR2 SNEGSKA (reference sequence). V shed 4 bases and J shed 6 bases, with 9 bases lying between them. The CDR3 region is CSATVESEAFF. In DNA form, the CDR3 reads TGCAGTGCTACGGTCGAATCTGAAGCTTTCTTT.

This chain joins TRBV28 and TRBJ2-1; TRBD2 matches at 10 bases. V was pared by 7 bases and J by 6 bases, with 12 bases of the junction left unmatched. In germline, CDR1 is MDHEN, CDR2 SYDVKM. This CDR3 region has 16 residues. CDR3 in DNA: TGTGCCAGCAACCTCCCTCTAGCGGGAGTTTTCAATGAGCAGTTCTTC. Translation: CASNLPLAGVFNEQFF.

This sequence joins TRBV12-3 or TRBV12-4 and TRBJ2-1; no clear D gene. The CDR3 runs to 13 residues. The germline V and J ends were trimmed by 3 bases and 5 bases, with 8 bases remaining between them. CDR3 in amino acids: CASSFYRDNEQFF. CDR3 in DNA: TGTGCCAGCAGTTTCTACCGGGACAATGAGCAGTTCTTC.

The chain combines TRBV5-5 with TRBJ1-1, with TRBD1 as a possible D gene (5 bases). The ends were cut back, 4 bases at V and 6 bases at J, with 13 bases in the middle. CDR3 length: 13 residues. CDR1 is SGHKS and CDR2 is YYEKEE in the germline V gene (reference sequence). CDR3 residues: CASSHPGGAEAFF. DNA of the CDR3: TGTGCCAGCAGCCATCCGGGAGGGGCTGAAGCTTTCTTT. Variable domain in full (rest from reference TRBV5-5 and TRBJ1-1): DAGVTQSPTHLIKTRGQQVTLRCSPISGHKSVSWYQQVLGQGPQFIFQYYEKEERGRGNFPDRFSARQFPNYSSELNVNALLLGDSALYLCASSHPGGAEAFFGQGTRLTVV.

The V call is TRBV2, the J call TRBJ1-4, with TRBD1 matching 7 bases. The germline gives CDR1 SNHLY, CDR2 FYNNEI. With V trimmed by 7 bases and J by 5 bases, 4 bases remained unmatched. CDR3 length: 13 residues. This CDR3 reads CASKKTGNEKLFF. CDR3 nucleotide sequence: TGTGCCAGCAAGAAGACAGGGAATGAAAAACTGTTTTTT.

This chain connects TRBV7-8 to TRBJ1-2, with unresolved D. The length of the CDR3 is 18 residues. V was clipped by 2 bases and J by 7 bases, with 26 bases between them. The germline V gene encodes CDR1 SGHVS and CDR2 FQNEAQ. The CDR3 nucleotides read TGTGCCAGCAGCTTACGGAGGGAAAGGCATCCCGCCTCATTTGGCTACACCTTC. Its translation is CASSLRRERHPASFGYTF.

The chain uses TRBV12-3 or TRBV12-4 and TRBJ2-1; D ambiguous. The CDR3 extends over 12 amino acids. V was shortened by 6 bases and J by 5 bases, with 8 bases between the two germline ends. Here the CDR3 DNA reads TGTGCCAGCAGCCTTAATCACAATGAGCAGTTCTTC. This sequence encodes CASSLNHNEQFF.

CDR3 protein: CASSVGRQGNSPLHF. In DNA form, the CDR3 reads TGTGCCAGCAGCGTAGGTCGACAGGGTAATTCACCCCTCCACTTT. The V and J genes are TRBV9 and TRBJ1-6; 7 bases fit TRBD1. The V segment lost 0 bases and the J segment 6 bases; nucleotides outside the gene matches: 3. There are 15 residues in the CDR3. Per the germline V gene, CDR1 is SGDLS and CDR2 is YYNGEE.

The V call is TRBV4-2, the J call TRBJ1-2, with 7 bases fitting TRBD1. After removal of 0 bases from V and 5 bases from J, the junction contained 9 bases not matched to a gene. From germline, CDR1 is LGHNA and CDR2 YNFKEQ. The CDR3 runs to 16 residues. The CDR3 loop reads CASSQDYTGAEYGYTF. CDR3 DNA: TGTGCCAGCAGCCAAGATTATACAGGGGCGGAATATGGCTACACCTTC.

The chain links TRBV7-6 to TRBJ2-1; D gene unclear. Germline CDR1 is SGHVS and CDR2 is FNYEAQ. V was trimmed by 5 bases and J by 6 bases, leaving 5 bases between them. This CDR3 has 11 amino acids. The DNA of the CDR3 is TGTGCCAGCAGCCCAGGCAATGAGCAGTTCTTC. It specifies CASSPGNEQFF.

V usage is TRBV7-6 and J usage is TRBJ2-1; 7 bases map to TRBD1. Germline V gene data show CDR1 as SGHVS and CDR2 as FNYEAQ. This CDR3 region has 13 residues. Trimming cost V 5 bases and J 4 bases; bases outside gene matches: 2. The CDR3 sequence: CASSRGQYNEQFF. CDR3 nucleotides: TGTGCCAGCAGCCGGGGACAGTACAATGAGCAGTTCTTC.

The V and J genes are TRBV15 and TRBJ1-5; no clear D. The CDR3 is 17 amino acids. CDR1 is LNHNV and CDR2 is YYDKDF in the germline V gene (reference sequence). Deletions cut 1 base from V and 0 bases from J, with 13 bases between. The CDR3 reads CATSRGGMESSNQPQHF. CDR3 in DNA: TGTGCCACCAGCAGAGGCGGTATGGAGAGTAGCAATCAGCCCCAGCATTTT.

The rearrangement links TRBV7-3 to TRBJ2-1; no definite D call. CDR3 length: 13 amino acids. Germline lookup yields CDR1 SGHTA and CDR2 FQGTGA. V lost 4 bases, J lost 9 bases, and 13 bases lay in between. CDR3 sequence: CASSSRRSGEQFF. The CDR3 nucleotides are TGTGCCAGCAGCTCCCGCCGTTCGGGTGAGCAGTTCTTC.

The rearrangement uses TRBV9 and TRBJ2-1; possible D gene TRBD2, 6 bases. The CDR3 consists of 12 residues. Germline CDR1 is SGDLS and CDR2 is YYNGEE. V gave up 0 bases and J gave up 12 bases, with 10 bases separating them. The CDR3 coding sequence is TGTGCCAGCAGCGTAGCTGGGGGAGGGCAGTTCTTC. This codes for CASSVAGGGQFF.

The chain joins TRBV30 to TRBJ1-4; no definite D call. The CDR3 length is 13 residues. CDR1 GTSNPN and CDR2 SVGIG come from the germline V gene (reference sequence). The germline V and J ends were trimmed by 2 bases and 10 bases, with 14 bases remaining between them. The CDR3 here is CAWSMSREGKLFF. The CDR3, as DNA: TGTGCCTGGAGTATGAGCCGGGAGGGAAAACTGTTTTTT.

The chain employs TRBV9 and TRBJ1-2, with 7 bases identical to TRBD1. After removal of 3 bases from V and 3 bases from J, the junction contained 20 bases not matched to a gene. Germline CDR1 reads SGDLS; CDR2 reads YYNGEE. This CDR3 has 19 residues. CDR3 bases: TGTGCCAGCAGCGGAGACCCCTCGACACACAGGGGAAGAGACTATGGCTACACCTTC. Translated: CASSGDPSTHRGRDYGYTF.

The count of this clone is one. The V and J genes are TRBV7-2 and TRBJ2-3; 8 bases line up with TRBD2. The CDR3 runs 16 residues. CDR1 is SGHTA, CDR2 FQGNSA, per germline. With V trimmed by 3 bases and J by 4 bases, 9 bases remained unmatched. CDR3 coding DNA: TGTGCCAGCAGCTTGGGCGGGAGGCCGGGGGCAGATACGCAGTATTTT. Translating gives CASSLGGRPGADTQYF.